The clone carrying this T cell receptor beta chain appeared a few times. The antigen remains unidentified. The junction departs from germline at one end; a sequencing error may be responsible. The data stem from a study of T cell repertoires in cytomegalovirus infection. Turning to the study itself: Recently identified HLA-C-restricted CMV epitopes were used, and well-studied HLA-B-restricted CMV epitopes were used as well. From public TCR beta signatures came an indication of both CMV infection and matching HLA type. Study-wide results and limits: Cumulative public TCR beta family frequency identified carriers of CMV plus the relevant HLA. The ex vivo response was dominated by HLA-C-restricted CMV-specific TCR beta clonotypes.

MiXCR was run by TCRdb on the reads, yielding one entry per CDR3 protein. This sample has approximately 260,000 distinct CDR3 sequences, with roughly a fifth found just once. The CDR3 is made up of 13 amino acids. Sequencing used cultured PBMCs, obtained from culture after CMV antigen stimulation. The clonotype was recovered from a human donor in good health (CMV status not recorded). Some clones in this sample may be carry-over from other donors' samples. J is TRBJ1-2 and V is TRBV5-3; 7 positions agree with TRBD1. TRBV5-3 is an open reading frame whose function is uncertain. DNA for the CDR3: TGTGCCAGCAGCTTAGAGACAGGGCAAGGCTACACCTTC. Its protein is CASSLETGQGYTF.